The clone carrying this T cell receptor beta chain was seen a few times. The sample originates from a study of T cell repertoires in cytomegalovirus infection. TCRdb re-derived calls from the reads in MiXCR, one entry per CDR3 protein. The profile shows around 240,000 distinct CDR3 sequences, under 25% of them singletons. The receptor was derived from a human donor in good health (CMV status not recorded). Some clones in this sample may be carry-over from other donors' samples. The sequencing sample was made of CD8+ T cells from PBMCs.

The CDR3 DNA sequence: TGTGCCAGCAGCGTAGGGAACTTGGGGAACACTGAAGCTTTCTTT. It specifies CASSVGNLGNTEAFF. The chain recombines TRBV9 with TRBJ1-1; no reliable D call. The CDR3 extends over 15 amino acids. The V gene's germline CDR1 is SGDLS and CDR2 YYNGEE. V dropped 0 bases and J dropped 1 base, with 10 bases sitting between them.